This T cell receptor (beta chain) was documented in a study of blood T cells in healthy people across ages. Study observations and caveats: A strong correlation was seen between TCR beta diversity and naive T cell percentage.

The sample holds a few counts of this clonotype. Antigen specificity is unknown. V dropped 3 bases and J dropped 3 bases, with 9 bases sitting between them. The CDR3 consists of 12 residues. Per the germline V gene, CDR1 is DFQATT and CDR2 is SNEGSKA (reference sequence). A sample-barcoded 5' primer and a J-beta primer mix were used in a second PCR of roughly 7 to 11 cycles. MiXCR, applied by TCRdb to the 5' RACE reads, yields one record per CDR3 protein. Counted here are roughly 640,000 distinct CDR3 sequences, around 31% occurring once; the ten biggest clones make up 15% to 17%. Sequenced sample: blood. The sequence came from an elderly woman in good health. The chain is built from TRBV20-1 and TRBJ2-7; perhaps TRBD1 as D (5 bases). CDR3: CSASQGVYEQYF. The CDR3 region has the DNA TGCAGTGCTAGCCAGGGTGTCTACGAGCAGTACTTC.